A single T cell receptor beta chain is shown here with its context. CDR3 size: 14 residues. The trim removed 4 bases at V and 12 bases at J, leaving 7 bases unmatched. Looked up from germline, CDR1 is SNHLY and CDR2 is FYNNEI. This sample is drawn from a study of PD-1 blockade in classical Hodgkin lymphoma. The assay was immunoSEQ multiplex PCR, and TCRdb's table has in-frame clones only and misses some. The sample comprises fewer than 100,000 clones, about nine tenths of which are singletons, and around 20% rests with the top ten. The patients all showed relapse after autologous stem cell transplantation, while their brentuximab vedotin exposure varied.

This clonotype originated in a human donor with classical Hodgkin lymphoma. The sequences come from peripheral blood mononuclear cells (PBMCs), collected at baseline. J is TRBJ2-1 and V is TRBV2; 12 nucleotides align to TRBD2. The CDR3 region has the DNA TGTGCCAGCAGTGGACTAGCGGGAGTTCAGCGGCAGTTCTTC. Translating it yields CASSGLAGVQRQFF.